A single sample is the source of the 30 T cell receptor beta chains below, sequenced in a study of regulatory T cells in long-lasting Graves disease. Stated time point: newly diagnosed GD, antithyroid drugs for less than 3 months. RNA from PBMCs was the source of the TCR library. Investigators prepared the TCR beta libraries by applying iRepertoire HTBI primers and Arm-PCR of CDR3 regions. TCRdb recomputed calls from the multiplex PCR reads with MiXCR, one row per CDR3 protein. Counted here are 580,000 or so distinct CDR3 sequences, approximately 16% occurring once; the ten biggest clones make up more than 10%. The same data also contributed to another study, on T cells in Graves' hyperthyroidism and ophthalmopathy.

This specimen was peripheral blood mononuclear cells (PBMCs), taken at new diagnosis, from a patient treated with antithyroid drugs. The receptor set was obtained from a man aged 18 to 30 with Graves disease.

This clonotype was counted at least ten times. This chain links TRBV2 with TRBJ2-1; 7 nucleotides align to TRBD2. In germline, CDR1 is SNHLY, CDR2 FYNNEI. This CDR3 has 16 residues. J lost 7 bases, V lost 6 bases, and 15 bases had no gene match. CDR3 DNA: TGTGCCAGCAGAGATCTAGCGGCCAACCGAAAAAATGAGCAGTTCTTC. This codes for CASRDLAANRKNEQFF.

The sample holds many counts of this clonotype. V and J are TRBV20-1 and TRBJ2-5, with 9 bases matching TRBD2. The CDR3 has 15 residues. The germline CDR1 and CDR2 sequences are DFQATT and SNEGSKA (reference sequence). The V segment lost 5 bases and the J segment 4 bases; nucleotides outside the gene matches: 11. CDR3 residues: CSAPDIAGVRETQYF. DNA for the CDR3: TGCAGTGCTCCAGACATAGCGGGAGTTAGAGAGACCCAGTACTTC.

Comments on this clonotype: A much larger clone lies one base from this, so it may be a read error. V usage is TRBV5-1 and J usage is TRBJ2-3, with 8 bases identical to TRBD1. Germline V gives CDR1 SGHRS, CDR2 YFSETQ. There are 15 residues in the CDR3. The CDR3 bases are TGCGCCAGCAGCTTGGACCCAGGGGGCGCAGATACGCAGTGTTTT. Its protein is CASSLDPGGADTQCF. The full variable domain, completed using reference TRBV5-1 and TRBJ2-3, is KAGVTQTPRYLIKTRGQQVTLSCSPISGHRSVSWYQQTPGQGLQFLFEYFSETQRNKGNFPGRFSGRQFSNSRSEMNVSTLELGDSALYLCASSLDPGGADTQCFGPGTRLTVL.

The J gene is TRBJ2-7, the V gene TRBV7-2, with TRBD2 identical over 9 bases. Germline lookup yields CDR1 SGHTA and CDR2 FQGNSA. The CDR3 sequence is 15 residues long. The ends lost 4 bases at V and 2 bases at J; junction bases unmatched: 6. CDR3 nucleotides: TGTGCCAGCAGCTCCGCCATAGCGGGGGCCTACGAGCAGTACTTC. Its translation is CASSSAIAGAYEQYF.

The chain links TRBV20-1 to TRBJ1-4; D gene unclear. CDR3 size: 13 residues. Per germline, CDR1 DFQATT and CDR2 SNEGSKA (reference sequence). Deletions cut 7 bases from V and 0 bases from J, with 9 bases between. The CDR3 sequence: CSVQSTTNEKLFF. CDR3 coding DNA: TGCAGTGTCCAGTCAACAACTAATGAAAAACTGTTTTTT.

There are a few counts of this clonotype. This chain's CDR3 is CASSPGQGGNTQYF. The CDR3 DNA sequence: TGTGCCAGCTCCCCTGGACAGGGAGGGAATACGCAGTATTTT. V and J are TRBV18 and TRBJ2-3; the D gene is possibly TRBD1 (8 bases). V gave up 6 bases and J gave up 7 bases, with 17 bases separating them. Looked up from germline, CDR1 is KGHSH and CDR2 is LQKENI. The CDR3 contains 14 residues. The full variable domain, with the rest looked up from reference TRBV18 and TRBJ2-3, is NAGVMQNPRHLVRRRGQEARLRCSPMKGHSHVYWYRQLPEEGLKFMVYLQKENIIDESGMPKERFSAEFPKEGPSILRIQQVVRGDSAAYFCASSPGQGGNTQYFGPGTRLTVL.

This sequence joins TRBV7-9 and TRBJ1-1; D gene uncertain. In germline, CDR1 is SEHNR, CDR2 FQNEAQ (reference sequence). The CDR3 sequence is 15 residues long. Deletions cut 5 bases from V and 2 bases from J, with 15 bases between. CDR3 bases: TGTGCCAGCAGCGCCCGACACCCTACAAACACTGAAGCTTTCTTT. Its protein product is CASSARHPTNTEAFF.

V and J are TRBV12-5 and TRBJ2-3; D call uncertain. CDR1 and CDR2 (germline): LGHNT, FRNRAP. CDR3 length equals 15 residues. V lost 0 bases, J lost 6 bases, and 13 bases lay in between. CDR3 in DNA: TGTGCTAGTGGTTTGGTGACGGGCCCCTCGGATACGCAGTATTTT. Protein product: CASGLVTGPSDTQYF.

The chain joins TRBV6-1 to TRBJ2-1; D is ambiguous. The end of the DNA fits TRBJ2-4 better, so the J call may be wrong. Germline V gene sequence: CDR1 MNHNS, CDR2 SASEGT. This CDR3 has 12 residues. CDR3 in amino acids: CASSEARTVQYF. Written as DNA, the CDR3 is TGTGCCAGCAGTGAAGCTCGCACGGTTCAGTACTTC.

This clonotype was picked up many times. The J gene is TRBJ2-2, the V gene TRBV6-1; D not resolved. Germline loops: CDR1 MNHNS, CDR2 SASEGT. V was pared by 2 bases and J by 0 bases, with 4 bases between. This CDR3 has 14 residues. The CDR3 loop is CASSESPNTGELFF. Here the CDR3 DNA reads TGTGCCAGCAGTGAATCACCGAACACCGGGGAGCTGTTTTTT.

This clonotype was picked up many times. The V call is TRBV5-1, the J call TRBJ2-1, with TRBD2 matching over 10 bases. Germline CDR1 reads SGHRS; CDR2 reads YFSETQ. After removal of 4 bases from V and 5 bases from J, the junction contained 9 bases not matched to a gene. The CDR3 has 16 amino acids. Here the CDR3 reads CASSPQGSGRNNEQFF. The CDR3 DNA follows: TGCGCCAGCAGCCCGCAGGGTAGCGGGAGGAACAATGAGCAGTTCTTC.

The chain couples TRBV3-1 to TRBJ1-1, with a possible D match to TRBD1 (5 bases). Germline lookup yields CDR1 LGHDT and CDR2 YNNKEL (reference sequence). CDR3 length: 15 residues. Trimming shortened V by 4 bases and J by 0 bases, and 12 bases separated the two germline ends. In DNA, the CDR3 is TGTGCCAGCAGCCCATCAGGGCCCATGAACACTGAAGCTTTCTTT. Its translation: CASSPSGPMNTEAFF.

CDR3 nucleotide sequence: TGCAGTGCTAGAGGTCTAGGGGTTTTAGGTACGGTGAACACTGAAGCTTTCTTT. This translates into CSARGLGVLGTVNTEAFF. The rearrangement joins TRBV20-1 to TRBJ1-1; TRBD1 is a possible D gene (5 bases). This CDR3 region has 18 residues. Germline values: CDR1 DFQATT, CDR2 SNEGSKA (reference sequence). Trimming pared 1 base from V and 0 bases from J, leaving 21 bases between.

Here the CDR3 DNA reads TGTGCCAGCAGTAGCGGGGCAGGGGGCTTCTACGAGCAGTACTTC. Its translation is CASSSGAGGFYEQYF. The chain employs TRBV28 and TRBJ2-7, with D tentatively TRBD1 (8 bases). V shed 5 bases and J shed 3 bases, with 17 bases lying between them. The CDR3 covers 15 residues. Germline CDR1 reads MDHEN; CDR2 reads SYDVKM.

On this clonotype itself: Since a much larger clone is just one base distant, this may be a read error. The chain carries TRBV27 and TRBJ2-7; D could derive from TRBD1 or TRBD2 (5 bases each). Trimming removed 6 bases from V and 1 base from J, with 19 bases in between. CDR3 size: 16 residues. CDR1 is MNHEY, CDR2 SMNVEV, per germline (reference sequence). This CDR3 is CASRTSGAGISYEQYF. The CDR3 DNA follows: TGTGCCAGCAGGACCTCCGGGGCAGGGATTTCCTACGAGCAGTACTTC.

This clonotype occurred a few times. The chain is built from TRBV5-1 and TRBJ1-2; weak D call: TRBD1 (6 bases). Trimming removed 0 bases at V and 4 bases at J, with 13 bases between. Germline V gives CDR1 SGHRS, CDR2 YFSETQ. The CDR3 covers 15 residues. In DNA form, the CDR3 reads TGCGCCAGCAGCTTGGAGGGGGGGCGAGCCTATGGCTACACCTTC. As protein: CASSLEGGRAYGYTF.

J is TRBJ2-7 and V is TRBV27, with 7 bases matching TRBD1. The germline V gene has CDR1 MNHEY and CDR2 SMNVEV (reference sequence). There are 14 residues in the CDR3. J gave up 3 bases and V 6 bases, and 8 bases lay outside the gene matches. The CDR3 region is CASSLRDSGYEQYF. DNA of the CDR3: TGTGCCAGCAGCTTGAGGGACAGTGGCTACGAGCAGTACTTC.

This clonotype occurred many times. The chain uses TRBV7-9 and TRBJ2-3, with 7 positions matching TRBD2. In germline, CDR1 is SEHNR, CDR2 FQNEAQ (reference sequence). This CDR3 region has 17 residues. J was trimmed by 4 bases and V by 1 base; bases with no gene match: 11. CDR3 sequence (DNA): TGTGCCAGCAGCTTAGTGCAGTTTGGCGGGAGAGCAGATACGCAGTATTTT. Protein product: CASSLVQFGGRADTQYF.

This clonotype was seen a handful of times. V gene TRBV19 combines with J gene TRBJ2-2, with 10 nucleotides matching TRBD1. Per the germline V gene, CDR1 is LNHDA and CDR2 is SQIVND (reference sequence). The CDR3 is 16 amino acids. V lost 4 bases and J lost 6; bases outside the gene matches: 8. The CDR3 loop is CASSTRQGATSGELFF. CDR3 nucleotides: TGTGCCAGTAGTACGAGACAGGGGGCTACTTCCGGGGAGCTGTTTTTT. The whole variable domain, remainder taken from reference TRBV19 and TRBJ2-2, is DGGITQSPKYLFRKEGQNVTLSCEQNLNHDAMYWYRQDPGQGLRLIYYSQIVNDFQKGDIAEGYSVSREKKESFPLTVTSAQKNPTAFYLCASSTRQGATSGELFFGEGSRLTVL.

CDR3 nucleotides: TGTGCCAGCAGCCAGGCGCAGGGGACAGGAAAAAAACTGTTTTTT. The encoded protein is CASSQAQGTGKKLFF. The chain joins TRBV3-1 to TRBJ1-4; 8 nucleotides line up with TRBD1. Germline values: CDR1 LGHDT, CDR2 YNNKEL (reference sequence). After removal of 3 bases from V and 9 bases from J, the junction contained 9 bases not matched to a gene. This CDR3 has 15 residues.

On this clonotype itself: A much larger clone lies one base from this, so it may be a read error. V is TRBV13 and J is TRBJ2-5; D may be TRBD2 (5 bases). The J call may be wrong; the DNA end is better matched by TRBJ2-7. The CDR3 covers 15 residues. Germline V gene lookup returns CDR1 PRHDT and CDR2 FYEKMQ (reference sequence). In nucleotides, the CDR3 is TGTGCCAGCAGCCGCATTAGTAGCGCCAGCTACGAGCAGTACTTC. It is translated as CASSRISSASYEQYF.

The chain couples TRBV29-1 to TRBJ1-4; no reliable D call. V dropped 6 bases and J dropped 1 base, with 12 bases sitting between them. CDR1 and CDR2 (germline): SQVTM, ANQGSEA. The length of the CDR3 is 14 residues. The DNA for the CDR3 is TGCAGCGTCGCTGACACCGGAACTAATGAAAAACTGTTTTTT. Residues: CSVADTGTNEKLFF.

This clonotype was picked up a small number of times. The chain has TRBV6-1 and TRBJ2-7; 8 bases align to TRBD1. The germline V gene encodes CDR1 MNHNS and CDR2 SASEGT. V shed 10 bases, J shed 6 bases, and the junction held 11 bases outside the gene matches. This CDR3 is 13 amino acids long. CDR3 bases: TGTGCCACCTCGACAGGGGAAAGAGTCGAGCAGTACTTC. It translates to CATSTGERVEQYF.

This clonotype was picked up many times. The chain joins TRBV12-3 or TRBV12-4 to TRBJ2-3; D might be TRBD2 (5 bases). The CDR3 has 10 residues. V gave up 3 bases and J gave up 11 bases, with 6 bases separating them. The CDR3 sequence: CASSLDLQYF. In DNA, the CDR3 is TGTGCCAGCAGTTTGGACTTGCAGTATTTT.

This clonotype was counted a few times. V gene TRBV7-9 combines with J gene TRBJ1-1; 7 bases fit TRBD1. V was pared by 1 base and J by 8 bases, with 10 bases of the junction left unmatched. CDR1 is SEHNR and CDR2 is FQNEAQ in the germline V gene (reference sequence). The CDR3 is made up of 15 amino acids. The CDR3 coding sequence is TGTGCCAGCAGCTTAGATTCAGGGGGGATATGGGAAGCTTTCTTT. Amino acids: CASSLDSGGIWEAFF.

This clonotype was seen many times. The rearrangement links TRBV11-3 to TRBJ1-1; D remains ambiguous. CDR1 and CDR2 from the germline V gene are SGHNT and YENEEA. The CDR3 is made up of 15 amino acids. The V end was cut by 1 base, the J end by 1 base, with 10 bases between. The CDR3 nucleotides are TGTGCCAGCAGCTTAGGGCCGGGTCCGAACACTGAAGCTTTCTTT. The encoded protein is CASSLGPGPNTEAFF.

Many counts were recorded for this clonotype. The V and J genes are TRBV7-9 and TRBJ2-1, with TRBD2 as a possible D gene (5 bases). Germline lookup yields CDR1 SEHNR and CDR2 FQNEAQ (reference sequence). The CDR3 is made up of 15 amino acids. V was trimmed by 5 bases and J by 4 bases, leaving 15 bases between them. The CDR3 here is CASSPRGSEYNEQFF. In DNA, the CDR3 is TGTGCCAGCAGCCCCCGGGGTAGCGAGTACAATGAGCAGTTCTTC.

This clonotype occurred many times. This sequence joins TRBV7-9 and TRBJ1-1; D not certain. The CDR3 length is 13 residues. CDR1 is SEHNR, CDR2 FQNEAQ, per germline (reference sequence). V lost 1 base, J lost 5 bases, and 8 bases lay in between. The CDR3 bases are TGTGCCAGCAGCTTAGGGGAAGTTACTGAAGCTTTCTTT. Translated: CASSLGEVTEAFF.

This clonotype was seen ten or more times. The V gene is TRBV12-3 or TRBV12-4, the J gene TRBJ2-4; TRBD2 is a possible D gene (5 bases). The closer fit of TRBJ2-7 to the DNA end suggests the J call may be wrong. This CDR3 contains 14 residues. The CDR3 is CASSPDGKFYEQYF. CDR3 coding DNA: TGTGCCAGCAGCCCCGACGGGAAGTTCTACGAGCAGTACTTC.

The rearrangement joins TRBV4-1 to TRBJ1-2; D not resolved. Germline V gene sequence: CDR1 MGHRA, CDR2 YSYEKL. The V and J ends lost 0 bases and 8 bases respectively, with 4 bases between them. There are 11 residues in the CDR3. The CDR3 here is CASSQESGYTF. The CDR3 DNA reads TGCGCCAGCAGCCAAGAATCCGGCTACACCTTC.